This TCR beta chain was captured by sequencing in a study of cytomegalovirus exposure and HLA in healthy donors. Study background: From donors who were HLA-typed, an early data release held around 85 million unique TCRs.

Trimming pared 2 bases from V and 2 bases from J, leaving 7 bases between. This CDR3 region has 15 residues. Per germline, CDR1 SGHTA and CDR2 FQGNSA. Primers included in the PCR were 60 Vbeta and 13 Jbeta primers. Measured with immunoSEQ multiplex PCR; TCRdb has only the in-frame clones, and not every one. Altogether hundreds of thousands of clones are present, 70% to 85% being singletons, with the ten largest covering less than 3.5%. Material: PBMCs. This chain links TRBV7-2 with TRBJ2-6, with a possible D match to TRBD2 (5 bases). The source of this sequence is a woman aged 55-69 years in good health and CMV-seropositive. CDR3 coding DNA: TGTGCCAGCAGCTTATCGGGAACTGGGGCCAACGTCCTGACTTTC. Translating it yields CASSLSGTGANVLTF.